This T cell receptor beta chain was recorded in a study of blood T cell repertoires in COVID-19. Here immunoSEQ multiplex PCR was the method, and the copy in TCRdb shows in-frame clones only, minus some. The sample lists over 110,000 clones, over 80% occurring once. The germline gives CDR1 LNHDA, CDR2 SQIVND (reference sequence). V was pared by 5 bases and J by 0 bases, with 8 bases between. This CDR3 contains 13 residues. The receptor was derived from a man in his sixties who had recovered from COVID-19. The rearrangement uses TRBV19 and TRBJ2-7; tentative D call: TRBD1 (5 bases). Sequencing was carried out using PBMCs or T cells enriched from blood (not recorded which). For the CDR3, the DNA is TGTGCCAGTAGTTCAGGACACTCCTACGAGCAGTACTTC. Amino acid sequence: CASSSGHSYEQYF.